This T cell receptor (beta chain) appears in the sequencing data of a study of cytomegalovirus exposure and HLA in healthy donors. Repertoires were generated with immunoSEQ multiplex PCR, while TCRdb's copy carries only in-frame clones and drops some. The sample has more than 85,000 clones, about nine tenths seen once. Trimming took 7 bases from V and 5 from J; bases not matched to a gene: 10. The CDR3 has 13 amino acids. Germline CDR1 SQVTM, CDR2 ANQGSEA. This sequence originates from a woman aged 18-29 years in good health and CMV-seronegative. Sequencing input: PBMCs. V and J are TRBV29-1 and TRBJ2-5; 7 bases map to TRBD1. CDR3 DNA: TGCAGCGCTCCATCACAGGGGAAGGAGACCCAGTACTTC. Protein sequence: CSAPSQGKETQYF.